This TCR beta chain was found in a study of identifying expanded T cells in peripheral blood. Clones were read by immunoSEQ multiplex PCR, and TCRdb kept only the in-frame ones, dropping some. The table includes roughly 75,000 clones, roughly nine tenths detected once. Healthy donors had no documented immune events, such as infections, while sampled. Germline V gene data show CDR1 as SGHDT and CDR2 as YYEEEE. V trimming: 4 bases; J trimming: 1 base; junction bases outside the gene matches: 4. The CDR3 is 14 residues long. V usage is TRBV5-6 and J usage is TRBJ2-5, with 7 bases identical to TRBD1. Sample: blood. This receptor was identified in a person between 18 and 75 years old in good health. As DNA, the CDR3 is TGTGCCAGCAGCACGGGACAGCTCCAAGAGACCCAGTACTTC. This gives the protein CASSTGQLQETQYF.